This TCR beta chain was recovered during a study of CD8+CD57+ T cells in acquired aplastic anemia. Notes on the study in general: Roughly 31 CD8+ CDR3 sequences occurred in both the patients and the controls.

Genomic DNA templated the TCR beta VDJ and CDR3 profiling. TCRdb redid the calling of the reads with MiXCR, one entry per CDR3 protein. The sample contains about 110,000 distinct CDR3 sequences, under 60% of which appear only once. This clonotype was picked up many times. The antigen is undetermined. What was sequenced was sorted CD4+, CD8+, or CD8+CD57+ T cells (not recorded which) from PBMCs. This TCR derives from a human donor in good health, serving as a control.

The CDR3 bases are TGTGCCAGCAGTCAAAGACAAGGCTCAGGGGTTAACTATGGCTACACCTTC. Translation gives CASSQRQGSGVNYGYTF. V and J are TRBV27 and TRBJ1-2; D is possibly TRBD1 (6 bases). The germline CDR1 and CDR2 sequences are MNHEY and SMNVEV (reference sequence). V lost 5 bases and J lost 1, with 20 bases in between. CDR3 length: 17 residues.